What follows is one TCR beta chain and its context. This sample is drawn from a study of blood T cell repertoires in COVID-19. Study-level information: Donors in the United States, Italy and Spain gave samples during acute or convalescent COVID-19. The analysed material was cDNA or gDNA that came from T cells, B-cell-depleted T cells, or PBMCs.

CDR1 is SGHAT, CDR2 FQNNGV, per germline. V lost 3 bases and J lost 6, with 9 bases in between. The CDR3 contains 14 residues. Per the original data handling: For nucleated cells, counts were estimated from reference gene primer amplification. The assay was immunoSEQ multiplex PCR, and TCRdb's table has in-frame clones only and misses some. The V and J calls and the clone size are those of that table, but D and trimming were determined from the DNA. The table lists about 220,000 clones, 70% to 90% of them singletons. The sequence was collected from a human donor in a cohort sampled during active COVID-19. The sample was peripheral blood. V and J are TRBV11-2 and TRBJ1-6, with D tentatively TRBD1 (5 bases). CDR3 residues: CASSLTVGNSPLHF. The CDR3 DNA reads TGTGCCAGCAGCTTGACAGTGGGTAATTCACCCCTCCACTTT.